These 8 T cell receptor beta chains came from one sample sequenced in a study of blood T cell repertoires in COVID-19. Produced via immunoSEQ multiplex PCR; TCRdb's table is partial and in-frame only. The table shows roughly 250,000 clones, with over 75% occurring only once. Sequenced: peripheral blood. These receptors all stem from a young woman with acute or convalescent COVID-19.

The chain has TRBV13 and TRBJ1-2; the match to TRBD1 covers 8 bases. V was pared by 5 bases and J by 4 bases, with 9 bases of the junction left unmatched. The length of the CDR3 is 15 residues. Per germline, CDR1 PRHDT and CDR2 FYEKMQ (reference sequence). CDR3 in amino acids: CASSHGQGSVYGYTF. CDR3 nucleotide sequence: TGTGCCAGCAGCCACGGACAGGGCTCCGTCTATGGCTACACCTTC.

The chain employs TRBV19 and TRBJ2-2, with 7 bases fitting TRBD2. The CDR3 is made up of 16 amino acids. CDR1 and CDR2 from the germline V gene are LNHDA and SQIVND (reference sequence). The V gene end was trimmed by 5 bases and the J gene end by 4 bases; junction bases not matched to a gene: 10. The CDR3 bases are TGTGCCAGTAGTCCCTCGGGGGAGCGGGGCACCGGGGAGCTGTTTTTT. Amino acids: CASSPSGERGTGELFF.

This chain uses TRBV11-2 with TRBJ2-7; maybe TRBD2 (6 bases). Trimming pared 4 bases from V and 2 bases from J, leaving 21 bases between. The CDR3 contains 17 residues. Germline V CDR1 and CDR2: SGHAT, FQNNGV. CDR3 sequence (DNA): TGTGCCAGCAGCTGGGGGGTCGGCGGAGGTAGCCCCTACGAGCAGTACTTC. As protein: CASSWGVGGGSPYEQYF.

This rearrangement joins TRBV29-1 to TRBJ2-5, with 7 positions matching TRBD1. Trimming took 0 bases from V and 5 from J; bases not matched to a gene: 6. The CDR3 spans 14 residues. Germline V lookup: CDR1 SQVTM, CDR2 ANQGSEA. The CDR3 nucleotides read TGCAGCGTTGAAGATCCCAGGGGGTTGGAGACCCAGTACTTC. Its protein is CSVEDPRGLETQYF. Full variable domain (outside the CDR3, taken from reference TRBV29-1 and TRBJ2-5): SAVISQKPSRDICQRGTSLTIQCQVDSQVTMMFWYRQQPGQSLTLIATANQGSEATYESGFVIDKFPISRPNLTFSTLTVSNMSPEDSSIYLCSVEDPRGLETQYFGPGTRLLVL.

The V call is TRBV5-5, the J call TRBJ2-1, with a weak D call TRBD1 (6 bases). This CDR3 spans 14 amino acids. Germline CDR1 and CDR2: SGHKS and YYEKEE (reference sequence). V was shortened by 2 bases and J by 9 bases, with 15 bases between the two germline ends. CDR3 sequence: CASSLQGSGVEQFF. CDR3 DNA sequence: TGTGCCAGCAGCTTACAGGGATCAGGGGTTGAGCAGTTCTTC.

The sample holds a few counts of this clone. As DNA, the CDR3 is TGTGCCAGTAGTTCCCGGACAGGGGGCACAGATACGCAGTATTTT. Residues: CASSSRTGGTDTQYF. The gene calls are TRBV19 and TRBJ2-3; 9 nucleotides agree with TRBD1. Germline lookup yields CDR1 LNHDA and CDR2 SQIVND (reference sequence). The CDR3 sequence is 15 residues long. V shed 5 bases, J shed 1 base, and the junction held 4 bases outside the gene matches.

The chain joins TRBV7-2 to TRBJ1-2; the D gene is possibly TRBD1 (6 bases). CDR1 and CDR2 (germline): SGHTA, FQGNSA. V was cut by 5 bases and J by 5 bases, with 15 bases left in between. This CDR3 has 14 residues. The CDR3 reads CASSTRTEKYGYTF. In DNA form, the CDR3 reads TGTGCCAGCAGCACCCGGACAGAGAAGTATGGCTACACCTTC.

The genes are TRBV18 and TRBJ1-2; tentative D call: TRBD1 (5 bases). Germline V gene lookup returns CDR1 KGHSH and CDR2 LQKENI. The CDR3 consists of 16 residues. The V and J ends lost 6 bases and 1 base respectively, with 18 bases between them. The CDR3 spells CASSHSTGGVNYGYTF. CDR3 DNA sequence: TGTGCCAGCTCCCACTCGACCGGGGGGGTTAACTATGGCTACACCTTC.